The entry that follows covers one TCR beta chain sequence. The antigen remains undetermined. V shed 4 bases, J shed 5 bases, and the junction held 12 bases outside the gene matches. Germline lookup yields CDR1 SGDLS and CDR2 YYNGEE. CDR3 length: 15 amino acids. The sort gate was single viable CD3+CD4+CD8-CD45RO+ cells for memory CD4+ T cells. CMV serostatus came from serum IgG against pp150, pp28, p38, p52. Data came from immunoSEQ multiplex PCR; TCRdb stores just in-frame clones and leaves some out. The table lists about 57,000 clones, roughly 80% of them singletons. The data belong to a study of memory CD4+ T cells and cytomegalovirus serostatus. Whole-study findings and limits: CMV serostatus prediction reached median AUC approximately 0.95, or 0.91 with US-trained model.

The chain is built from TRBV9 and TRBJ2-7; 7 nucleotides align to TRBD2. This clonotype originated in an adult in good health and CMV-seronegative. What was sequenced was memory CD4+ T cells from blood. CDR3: CASSTDPGLKHEQYF. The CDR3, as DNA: TGTGCCAGCAGCACTGACCCGGGACTAAAGCACGAGCAGTACTTC.